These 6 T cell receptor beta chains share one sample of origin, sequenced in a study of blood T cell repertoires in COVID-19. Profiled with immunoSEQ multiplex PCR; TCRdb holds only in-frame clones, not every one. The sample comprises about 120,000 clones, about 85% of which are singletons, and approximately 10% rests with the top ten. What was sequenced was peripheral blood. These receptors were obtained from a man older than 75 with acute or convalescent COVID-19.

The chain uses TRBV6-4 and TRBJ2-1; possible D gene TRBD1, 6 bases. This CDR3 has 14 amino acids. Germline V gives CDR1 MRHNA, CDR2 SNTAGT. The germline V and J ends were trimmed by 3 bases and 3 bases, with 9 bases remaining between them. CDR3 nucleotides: TGTGCCAGCAGTGAGCAGGGACACTACAATGAGCAGTTCTTC. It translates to CASSEQGHYNEQFF.

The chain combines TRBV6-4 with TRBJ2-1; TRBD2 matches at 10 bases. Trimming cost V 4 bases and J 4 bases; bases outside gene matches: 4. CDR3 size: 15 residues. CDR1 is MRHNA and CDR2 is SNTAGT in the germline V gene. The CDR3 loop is CASSVSGGPYNEQFF. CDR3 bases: TGTGCCAGCAGTGTTAGCGGGGGGCCATACAATGAGCAGTTCTTC.

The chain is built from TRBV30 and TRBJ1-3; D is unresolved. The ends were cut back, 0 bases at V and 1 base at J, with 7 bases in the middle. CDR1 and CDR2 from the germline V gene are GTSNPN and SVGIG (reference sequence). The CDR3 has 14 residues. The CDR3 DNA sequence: TGTGCCTGGAGTGTACGGGTATCTGGAAACACCATATATTTT. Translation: CAWSVRVSGNTIYF.

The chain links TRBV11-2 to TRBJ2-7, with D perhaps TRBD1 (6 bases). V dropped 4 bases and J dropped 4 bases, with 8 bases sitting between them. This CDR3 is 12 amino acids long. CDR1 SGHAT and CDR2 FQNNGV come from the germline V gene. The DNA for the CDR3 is TGTGCCAGCAGCTCACAGGGATACGAGCAGTACTTC. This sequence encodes CASSSQGYEQYF.

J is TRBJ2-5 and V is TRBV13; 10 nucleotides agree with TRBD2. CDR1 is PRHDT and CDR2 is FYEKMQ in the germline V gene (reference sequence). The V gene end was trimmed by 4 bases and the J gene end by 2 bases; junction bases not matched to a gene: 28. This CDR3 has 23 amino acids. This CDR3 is CASSSGRPRRASGSQVLQETQYF. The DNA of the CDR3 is TGTGCCAGCAGCTCCGGAAGACCACGGAGGGCTAGCGGGAGTCAGGTCTTACAAGAGACCCAGTACTTC.

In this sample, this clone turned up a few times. This CDR3 is CASSTTGERQPQHF. The CDR3 DNA reads TGTGCCAGTAGTACGACAGGGGAAAGACAGCCCCAGCATTTT. The rearrangement uses TRBV19 and TRBJ1-5; TRBD1 matches 8 bases. The CDR3 runs to 14 residues. V shed 4 bases, J shed 7 bases, and the junction held 6 bases outside the gene matches. The germline V gene has CDR1 LNHDA and CDR2 SQIVND (reference sequence).